Listed below are T cell receptor beta chains from one sample, sequenced in a study of cytomegalovirus exposure and HLA in healthy donors. The assay was immunoSEQ multiplex PCR, and TCRdb's table has in-frame clones only and misses some. Listed are 150,000 to 200,000 clones; around 0.8% falls within the top ten. The sequencing sample was made of PBMCs. The source of these receptors is a young woman in good health and CMV-seropositive. The CDR3 runs from the conserved cysteine through the conserved F or W. The D gene is left open where the match is weak.

cdr3_aa | cdr3_nt | j_call | d_call | v_call
CASTAIRGANTEAFF | TGTGCCAGCACCGCGATCAGGGGCGCGAACACTGAAGCTTTCTTT | TRBJ1-1 | - | TRBV11-2
CASSPQDRAWAFF | TGTGCCAGCTCACCGCAGGACAGGGCGTGGGCTTTCTTT | TRBJ1-1 | TRBD1 | TRBV18
CASSQEPGSSYNEQFF | TGTGCCAGCAGCCAAGAGCCCGGTAGCTCCTACAATGAGCAGTTCTTC | TRBJ2-1 | - | TRBV4-2
CASSTTGRNQPQHF | TGTGCCAGTAGTACCACCGGGAGGAATCAGCCCCAGCATTTT | TRBJ1-5 | - | TRBV19
CASSELTGYGYTF | TGTGCCAGCAGTGAATTAACGGGGTATGGCTACACCTTC | TRBJ1-2 | - | TRBV2
CASSRTAGELFF | TGTGCCAGCAGCCGGACAGCCGGGGAGCTGTTTTTT | TRBJ2-2 | - | TRBV2
CAISESGQYSNQPQHF | TGTGCCATCAGTGAGTCAGGACAGTATAGCAATCAGCCCCAGCATTTT | TRBJ1-5 | - | TRBV10-3
CASSIGFRGLAGGQRTGELFF | TGTGCCAGTAGTATAGGTTTTAGGGGACTAGCGGGGGGGCAAAGAACCGGGGAGCTGTTTTTT | TRBJ2-2 | TRBD2 | TRBV19
CASSQRQLEKAFF | TGTGCCAGCAGCCAGCGACAGCTAGAAAAGGCTTTCTTT | TRBJ1-1 | - | TRBV14
CAWSPRDIQPQHF | TGTGCCTGGAGTCCCCGGGACATTCAGCCCCAGCATTTT | TRBJ1-5 | - | TRBV30
CAERAGNTIYF | TGTGCCGAGCGGGCGGGAAACACCATATATTTT | TRBJ1-3 | - | TRBV6-4
CASSNLQLSYNEQFF | TGTGCCAGTAGTAATCTACAGCTGTCCTACAATGAGCAGTTCTTC | TRBJ2-1 | - | TRBV19
CASSPTGYGYTF | TGTGCCAGCAGCCCGACAGGCTATGGCTACACCTTC | TRBJ1-2 | - | TRBV6-1
CASSEGGSQYF | TGTGCCAGCAGCGAGGGAGGCAGTCAGTACTTC | TRBJ2-4 | - | TRBV7-2
CASSVAGGATEAFF | TGTGCCAGCAGCGTAGCGGGGGGGGCCACTGAAGCTTTCTTT | TRBJ1-1 | - | TRBV9
CASSSGTGVGETQYF | TGTGCCAGCAGCTCCGGGACAGGGGTGGGGGAGACCCAGTACTTC | TRBJ2-5 | TRBD1 | TRBV7-8